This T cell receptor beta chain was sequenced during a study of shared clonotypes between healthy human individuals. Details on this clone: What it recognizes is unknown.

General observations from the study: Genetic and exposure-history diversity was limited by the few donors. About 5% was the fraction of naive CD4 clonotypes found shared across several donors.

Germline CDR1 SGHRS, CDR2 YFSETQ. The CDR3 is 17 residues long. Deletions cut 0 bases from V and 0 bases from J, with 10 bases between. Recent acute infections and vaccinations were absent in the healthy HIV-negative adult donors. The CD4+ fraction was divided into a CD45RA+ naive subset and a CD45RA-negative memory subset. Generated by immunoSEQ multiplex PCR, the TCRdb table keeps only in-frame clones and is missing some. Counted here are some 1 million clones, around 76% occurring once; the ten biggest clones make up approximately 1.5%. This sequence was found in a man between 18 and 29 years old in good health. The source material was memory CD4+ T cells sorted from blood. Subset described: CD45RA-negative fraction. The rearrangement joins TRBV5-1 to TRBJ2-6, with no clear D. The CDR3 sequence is CASSLAHWSSGANVLTF. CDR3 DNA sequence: TGCGCCAGCAGCTTGGCACACTGGAGCTCTGGGGCCAACGTCCTGACTTTC. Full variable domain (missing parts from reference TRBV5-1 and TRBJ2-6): KAGVTQTPRYLIKTRGQQVTLSCSPISGHRSVSWYQQTPGQGLQFLFEYFSETQRNKGNFPGRFSGRQFSNSRSEMNVSTLELGDSALYLCASSLAHWSSGANVLTFGAGSRLTVL.